This TCR beta chain was captured by sequencing in a study of shared clonotypes between healthy human individuals. Study details: Every donor yielded three CD4 naive, three CD4 memory, two CD8 naive and one CD8 memory plate.

With respect to this clone: The antigen remains unidentified.

Trimming took 3 bases from V and 7 from J, leaving 11 bases between them. The CDR3 contains 13 residues. From germline, CDR1 is SGHNT and CDR2 YYREEE (reference sequence). TCRdb keeps only in-frame clones here, not all; method: immunoSEQ multiplex PCR. The sample holds millions of clones; more than 90% are singletons and the top ten take under 0.15%. Notes on the study in general: Clonotype sharing among donors likely depends on sequencing depth. Limited genetic and exposure-history diversity came from having few donors.

Donors included only healthy HIV-negative adults lacking recent acute infections or vaccinations. Sequences were obtained from naive CD4+ T cells sorted from blood. The subset: CD45RA+ positively selected. This chain joins TRBV5-4 and TRBJ1-5; D is perhaps TRBD1 (6 bases). The source is a man between 18 and 29 years old in good health. The CDR3 reads CASSWGAEQPQHF. The CDR3 DNA reads as TGTGCCAGCAGCTGGGGGGCAGAACAGCCCCAGCATTTT. Full variable domain (missing parts from reference TRBV5-4 and TRBJ1-5): ETGVTQSPTHLIKTRGQQVTLRCSSQSGHNTVSWYQQALGQGPQFIFQYYREEENGRGNFPPRFSGLQFPNYSSELNVNALELDDSALYLCASSWGAEQPQHFGDGTRLSIL.